These 19 T cell receptor beta chains originate from one sample sequenced in a study of blood T cell repertoires in COVID-19. The protocol was immunoSEQ multiplex PCR, while the TCRdb copy is restricted to in-frame clones and leaves out a portion. The data contain 390,000 or so clones, roughly nine tenths of them seen just once; the ten biggest clones take up roughly 1%. The sequencing sample was made of PBMCs or T cells enriched from blood (not recorded which). The receptor set was obtained from a young man who had recovered from COVID-19.

This clone was counted only a few times. V usage is TRBV19 and J usage is TRBJ2-7; D is unresolved. Germline lookup yields CDR1 LNHDA and CDR2 SQIVND (reference sequence). V lost 0 bases and J 2 bases, leaving 8 bases between the germline ends. The CDR3 has 14 amino acids. CDR3 nucleotides: TGTGCCAGTAGTATAGATCCCAGCGCCTACGAGCAGTACTTC. Translated: CASSIDPSAYEQYF.

V and J are TRBV24-1 and TRBJ1-1; a possible D gene is TRBD1 (5 bases). The CDR3 extends over 15 amino acids. Trimming cost V 2 bases and J 3 bases, with 12 bases left between them. Germline values: CDR1 KGHDR, CDR2 SFDVKD. The CDR3 loop reads CATSDSMGGHTEAFF. DNA of the CDR3: TGTGCCACCAGTGATTCGATGGGGGGTCACACTGAAGCTTTCTTT.

This clone was detected once. V and J are TRBV19 and TRBJ1-5; 9 bases fit TRBD1. In germline, CDR1 is LNHDA, CDR2 SQIVND (reference sequence). V trimming: 2 bases; J trimming: 4 bases; junction bases outside the gene matches: 6. CDR3 size: 16 residues. The CDR3 DNA reads as TGTGCCAGTAGTATACGACCGGGACAGGGAAATCAGCCCCAGCATTTT. This encodes CASSIRPGQGNQPQHF.

CDR3 loop: CASSGQGGTEAFF. The CDR3 region has the DNA TGCGCCAGCAGTGGACAGGGAGGCACTGAAGCTTTCTTT. The chain recombines TRBV10-1 with TRBJ1-1, with TRBD1 identical over 7 bases. The CDR3 spans 13 residues. Germline V gene lookup returns CDR1 WNHNN and CDR2 SYGVQD (reference sequence). With 4 bases clipped from V and 4 bases from J, the junction kept 3 bases outside the gene matches.

The chain is built from TRBV2 and TRBJ1-2; 9 bases are a match to TRBD1. The germline V gene has CDR1 SNHLY and CDR2 FYNNEI. This CDR3 has 16 residues. J gave up 7 bases and V 2 bases, and 11 bases lay outside the gene matches. The CDR3 reads CASSEWFEQGASGYTF. CDR3 sequence (DNA): TGTGCCAGCAGTGAATGGTTTGAACAGGGGGCGAGTGGCTACACCTTC.

The chain is built from TRBV19 and TRBJ2-2; 8 nucleotides agree with TRBD2. The length of the CDR3 is 15 residues. The junction had 8 bases not matched to a gene; V was cut back by 9 bases and J by 2 bases. Per the germline V gene, CDR1 is LNHDA and CDR2 is SQIVND (reference sequence). This CDR3 reads CASAVSGVNTGELFF. CDR3 DNA: TGTGCCAGCGCGGTTAGCGGGGTAAACACCGGGGAGCTGTTTTTT.

The rearrangement uses TRBV28 and TRBJ1-2; D gene unclear. The ends were cut back, 7 bases at V and 6 bases at J, with 18 bases in the middle. The CDR3 loop spans 14 amino acids. CDR1 and CDR2 from the germline V gene are MDHEN and SYDVKM. CDR3: CASNTIDSRDGYTF. The CDR3 bases are TGTGCCAGCAATACCATAGACTCGAGAGATGGCTACACCTTC.

V is TRBV4-1 and J is TRBJ2-1, with TRBD2 matching 7 bases. CDR1 and CDR2 from the germline V gene are MGHRA and YSYEKL. The trim removed 0 bases at V and 7 bases at J, leaving 12 bases unmatched. The CDR3 length is 17 residues. CDR3 DNA: TGCGCCAGCAGCCAAGATCGTACGTCGGGAGGTAGGAATGAGCAGTTCTTC. Amino acid sequence: CASSQDRTSGGRNEQFF.

The rearrangement joins TRBV7-8 to TRBJ2-2, with TRBD2 identical over 8 bases. This CDR3 spans 17 amino acids. The germline CDR1 and CDR2 sequences are SGHVS and FQNEAQ. Germline trimming cut 0 bases from V and 3 bases from J; bases unmatched to any gene: 6. The CDR3 here is CASSLAVGTSYTGELFF. The CDR3 coding sequence is TGTGCCAGCAGCTTAGCGGTTGGGACTAGTTACACCGGGGAGCTGTTTTTT.

The V gene is TRBV5-1, the J gene TRBJ2-3, with a weak D call TRBD2 (6 bases). Trimming cost V 7 bases and J 2 bases, with 17 bases left between them. Germline CDR1 is SGHRS and CDR2 is YFSETQ. The CDR3 loop spans 15 amino acids. The CDR3 loop reads CASRSWGDPTDTQYF. As DNA, the CDR3 is TGCGCCAGCCGTAGTTGGGGGGATCCCACAGATACGCAGTATTTT.

The rearrangement links TRBV3-1 (or the pseudogene TRBV3-2) to TRBJ1-6, with 11 bases aligning to TRBD1. CDR3 length: 14 residues. Germline V CDR1 and CDR2: LGHDT, YNNKEL (reference sequence). V lost 4 bases, J lost 8 bases, and 1 base stayed unmatched. The CDR3 loop reads CASSPGQGDSPLHF. The CDR3 DNA is TGTGCCAGCAGCCCGGGACAGGGGGATTCACCCCTCCACTTT.

The V and J genes are TRBV6-4 and TRBJ1-1; maybe TRBD1 (6 bases). The CDR3 is 13 residues long. The V gene lost 3 bases and the J gene lost 1 base, with 6 bases spanning the gap. The germline CDR1 and CDR2 sequences are MRHNA and SNTAGT. DNA for the CDR3: TGTGCCAGCAGTGAACAGGGGAACACTGAAGCTTTCTTT. This encodes CASSEQGNTEAFF.

This clone was counted a few times. The gene calls are TRBV5-1 and TRBJ2-7; D unresolved. This CDR3 is 13 amino acids long. Germline loops: CDR1 SGHRS, CDR2 YFSETQ. Trimming stripped 0 bases from V and 3 bases from J, with 7 bases between. The CDR3 spells CASSLASGYEQYF. The CDR3 coding sequence is TGCGCCAGCAGCTTGGCCTCAGGCTACGAGCAGTACTTC. The complete variable domain, with remaining parts taken from reference TRBV5-1 and TRBJ2-7, reads KAGVTQTPRYLIKTRGQQVTLSCSPISGHRSVSWYQQTPGQGLQFLFEYFSETQRNKGNFPGRFSGRQFSNSRSEMNVSTLELGDSALYLCASSLASGYEQYFGPGTRLTVT.

The chain combines TRBV10-3 with TRBJ1-1; 7 bases align to TRBD1. V was clipped by 7 bases and J by 1 base; unmatched bases: 3. The V gene's germline CDR1 is ENHRY and CDR2 SYGVKD. CDR3 length: 13 amino acids. CDR3 loop: CAITGTANTEAFF. The CDR3 DNA is TGTGCCATCACCGGGACAGCGAACACTGAAGCTTTCTTT.

Of note for this clone: The junction shows a germline mismatch at one end, possibly a read error. The chain has TRBV7-9 and TRBJ1-3; the D gene is possibly TRBD1 (6 bases). The CDR3 loop spans 13 amino acids. The germline V gene has CDR1 SEHNR and CDR2 FQNEAQ (reference sequence). In nucleotides, the CDR3 is TGTGCCAGCAGATTAGGGACAGGAAACACCATATATTTT. Amino acids: CASRLGTGNTIYF.

V gene TRBV7-2 combines with J gene TRBJ2-7, with TRBD2 matching over 10 bases. Germline values: CDR1 SGHTA, CDR2 FQGNSA. V shed 4 bases and J 3 bases; nucleotides not matched to a gene: 9. The CDR3 consists of 16 residues. The CDR3 spells CASSYLLAGVGYEQYF. Here the CDR3 DNA reads TGTGCCAGCAGCTACCTCCTAGCGGGAGTCGGCTACGAGCAGTACTTC.

The V and J genes are TRBV7-2 and TRBJ2-5; TRBD1 matches at 9 bases. CDR1 SGHTA and CDR2 FQGNSA come from the germline V gene. The junction had 2 bases not matched to a gene; V was cut back by 5 bases and J by 1 base. The CDR3 runs 14 residues. The CDR3: CASSVTGGQETQYF. CDR3 sequence (DNA): TGTGCCAGCAGCGTGACAGGGGGCCAAGAGACCCAGTACTTC.

This clone has a single count. The CDR3 DNA is TGCGCCAGCAGCCAAGAGAATATGGCGGAGAAGGCTTTCTTT. Translation gives CASSQENMAEKAFF. The rearrangement uses TRBV4-1 and TRBJ1-1; the D is unclear. Trimming removed 0 bases at V and 11 bases at J, with 16 bases between. Germline V CDR1 and CDR2: MGHRA, YSYEKL. The CDR3 has 14 amino acids.

This clone came up once. Here the CDR3 reads CASRPLTGQYEQYF. The CDR3, as DNA: TGTGCCAGCAGGCCCTTGACAGGGCAATACGAGCAGTACTTC. The chain joins TRBV27 to TRBJ2-7; 7 bases line up with TRBD1. Germline V gene lookup returns CDR1 MNHEY and CDR2 SMNVEV (reference sequence). The CDR3 extends over 14 amino acids. V shed 6 bases and J 4 bases; nucleotides not matched to a gene: 9.